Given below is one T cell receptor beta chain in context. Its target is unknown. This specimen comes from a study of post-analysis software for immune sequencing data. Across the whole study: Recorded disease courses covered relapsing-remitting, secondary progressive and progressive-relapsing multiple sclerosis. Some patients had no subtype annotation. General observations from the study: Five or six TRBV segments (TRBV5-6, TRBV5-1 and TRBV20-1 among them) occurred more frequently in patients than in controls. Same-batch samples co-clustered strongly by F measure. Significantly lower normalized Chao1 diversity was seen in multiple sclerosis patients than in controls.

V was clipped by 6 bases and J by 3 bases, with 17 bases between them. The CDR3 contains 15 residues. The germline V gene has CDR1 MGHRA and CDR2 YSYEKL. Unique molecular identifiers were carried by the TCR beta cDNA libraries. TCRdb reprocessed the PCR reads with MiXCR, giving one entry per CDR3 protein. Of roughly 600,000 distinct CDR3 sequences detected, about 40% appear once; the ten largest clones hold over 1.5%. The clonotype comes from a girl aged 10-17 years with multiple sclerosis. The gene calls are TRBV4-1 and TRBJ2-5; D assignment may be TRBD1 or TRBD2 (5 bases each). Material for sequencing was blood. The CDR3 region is CASSLPTDGEETQYF. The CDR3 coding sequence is TGCGCCAGCAGTCTCCCGACAGACGGGGAAGAGACCCAGTACTTC.